This entry is about one T cell receptor beta chain. The antigen it recognizes is unknown. Base qualities were left out, and no much larger clone turns up one base away. CDR1 and CDR2, looked up from the germline V gene, are MDHEN and SYDVKM. Counted from cysteine to phenylalanine, this CDR3 has 16 amino acids. Just the 48-base CDR3 DNA is kept, in frame starting at base 1. After removal of 8 bases from V and 2 bases from J, the junction retains 10 bases not matched to a gene. This specimen belongs to a study of brain T cells in children with intractable seizures (dated by TCRdb to the early 2020s). About the full investigation: Resected brain tissue from about 50 pediatric epilepsy surgery cases was first screened for immune gene transcripts using a NanoString immunology panel. Among the roughly twelve selected surgery cases, eight also had pre-surgery blood sequenced, leaving four with brain tissue only. What the authors observed across the whole study: Sequencing depth differed between pre- and post-surgery blood, so clones missing from the pre-surgery sample may reflect undersampling. Viral specificity was inferred solely from CDR3 sequence similarity, and the HCMV serostatus of the patients was not known.

The immunoSEQ assay was used to generate TCR beta chain sequences from genomic DNA. The authors' pipeline ran thus. CDR3 sequences not starting with the conserved framework cysteine at position 104 were manually removed. To get clonality, the normalized Shannon's Diversity Index was subtracted from one, giving values from 0 (maximal diversity) to 1 (oligoclonal). Chi-squared comparison-of-proportions tests assessed whether the same CDR3 differed in frequency between samples, such as brain versus blood. Public clonotypes were identified through searches of immuneACCESS, and similarity to known antiviral clonotypes was evaluated with the VDJdb browser. Not all clones reach the TCRdb copy of this immuneACCESS table, which keeps in-frame sequences only. Checked studies attribute under half of the gap to unresolved V genes and leave the rest unexplained. D and trimming were read from the DNA, whereas the V and J calls and clone size are those reported in that table. The sample contains about 80,000 clones, about 90% of them found a single time. Jointly, the top ten make up around 25% of the sample.

In light of the paper, this sample's time point label describes: resected brain tissue, or blood drawn just prior to surgery. Surgery cases with the highest brain T cell transcript signatures were selected for TCR beta chain sequencing of brain tissue and, where available, blood. Patients had been treated with at least one anti-epileptic drug before surgery. TCR-sequenced patients were children with drug-resistant epilepsy due to tuberous sclerosis complex, focal cortical dysplasia, Rasmussen encephalitis or hemimegalencephaly. Blood samples were drawn just before the epilepsy surgery. Bulk genomic DNA was isolated from unsorted brain tissue and whole blood using the Monarch genomic DNA purification kit.

Sequencing was performed on peripheral blood, taken at surgery. The V and J genes are TRBV28 and TRBJ2-4; TRBD2 fits 9 bases in the junction. This clonotype originated in a girl aged 2-10 years with Rasmussen encephalitis and intractable seizures. The CDR3 protein is CASAEVAGVTKNIQYF. The DNA sequence is as follows: TGTGCCAGCGCTGAAGTAGCGGGGGTTACCAAAAACATTCAGTACTTC. With the portions outside the CDR3 filled from the reference TRBV28 and TRBJ2-4 genes, the complete variable region becomes DVKVTQSSRYLVKRTGEKVFLECVQDMDHENMFWYRQDPGLGLRLIYFSYDVKMKEKGDIPEGYSVSREKKERFSLILESASTNQTSMYLCASAEVAGVTKNIQYFGAGTRLSVL.